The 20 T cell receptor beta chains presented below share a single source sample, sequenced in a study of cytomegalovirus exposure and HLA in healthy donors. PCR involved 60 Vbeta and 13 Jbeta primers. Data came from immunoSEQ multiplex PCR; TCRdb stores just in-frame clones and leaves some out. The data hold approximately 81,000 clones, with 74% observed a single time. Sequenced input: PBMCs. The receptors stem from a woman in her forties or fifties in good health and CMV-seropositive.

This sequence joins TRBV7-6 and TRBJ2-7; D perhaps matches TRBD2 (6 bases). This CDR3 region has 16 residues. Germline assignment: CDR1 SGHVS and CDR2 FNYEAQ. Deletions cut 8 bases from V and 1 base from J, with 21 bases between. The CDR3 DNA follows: TGTGCCAGCGCTTGGGATCGGAGGGCGGGATCCTACGAGCAGTACTTC. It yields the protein CASAWDRRAGSYEQYF.

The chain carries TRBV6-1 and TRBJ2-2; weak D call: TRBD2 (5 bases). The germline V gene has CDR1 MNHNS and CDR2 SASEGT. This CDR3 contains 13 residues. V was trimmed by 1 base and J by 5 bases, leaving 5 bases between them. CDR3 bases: TGTGCCAGCAGTGAAGGGAGGACCGGGGAGCTGTTTTTT. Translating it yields CASSEGRTGELFF.

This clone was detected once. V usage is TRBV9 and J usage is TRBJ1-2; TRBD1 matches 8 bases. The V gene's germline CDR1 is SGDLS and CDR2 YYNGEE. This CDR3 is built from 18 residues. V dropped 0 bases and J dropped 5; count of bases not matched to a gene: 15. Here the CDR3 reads CASSVVPTGEGLRYGYTF. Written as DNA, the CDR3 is TGTGCCAGCAGCGTAGTCCCGACAGGGGAGGGGTTACGATATGGCTACACCTTC.

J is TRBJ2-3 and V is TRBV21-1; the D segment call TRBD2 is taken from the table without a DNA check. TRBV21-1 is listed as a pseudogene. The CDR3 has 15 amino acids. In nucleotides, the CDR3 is TGTGCCAGCAGCAAAAACGGGACTAGCACAGATACGCAGTATTTT. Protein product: CASSKNGTSTDTQYF.

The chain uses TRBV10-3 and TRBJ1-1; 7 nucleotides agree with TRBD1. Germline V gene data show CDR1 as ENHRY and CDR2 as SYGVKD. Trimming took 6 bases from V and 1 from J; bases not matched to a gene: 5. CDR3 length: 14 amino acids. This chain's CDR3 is CAIRPGQTNTEAFF. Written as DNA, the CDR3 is TGTGCCATCAGGCCGGGACAGACGAACACTGAAGCTTTCTTT.

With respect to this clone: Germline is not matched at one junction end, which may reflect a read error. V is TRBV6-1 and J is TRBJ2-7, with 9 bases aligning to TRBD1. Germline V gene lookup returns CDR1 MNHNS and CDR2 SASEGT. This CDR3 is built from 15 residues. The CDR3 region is CASSEGGQGSDEQYF. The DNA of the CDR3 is TGTGCCAGCAGTGAAGGGGGACAGGGCTCCGACGAGCAGTACTTC.

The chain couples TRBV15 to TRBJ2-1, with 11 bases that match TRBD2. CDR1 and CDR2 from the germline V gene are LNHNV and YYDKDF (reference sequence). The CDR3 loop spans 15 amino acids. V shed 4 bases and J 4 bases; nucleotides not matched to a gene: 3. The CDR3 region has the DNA TGTGCCACCAGCATAACTAGCGGGGGTTACAATGAGCAGTTCTTC. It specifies CATSITSGGYNEQFF.

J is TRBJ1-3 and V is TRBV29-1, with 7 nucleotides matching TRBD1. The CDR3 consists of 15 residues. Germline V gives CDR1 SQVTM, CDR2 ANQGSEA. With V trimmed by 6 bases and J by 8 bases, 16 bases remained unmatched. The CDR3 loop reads CSVREGGGRGDTIYF. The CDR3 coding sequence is TGCAGCGTCCGGGAGGGAGGGGGCAGAGGGGACACCATATATTTT.

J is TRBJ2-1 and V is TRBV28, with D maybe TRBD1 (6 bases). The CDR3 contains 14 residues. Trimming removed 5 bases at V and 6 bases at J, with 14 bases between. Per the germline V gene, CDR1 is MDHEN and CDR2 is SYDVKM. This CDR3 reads CASSKTGTLNEQFF. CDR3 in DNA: TGTGCCAGCAGTAAGACCGGGACACTCAATGAGCAGTTCTTC.

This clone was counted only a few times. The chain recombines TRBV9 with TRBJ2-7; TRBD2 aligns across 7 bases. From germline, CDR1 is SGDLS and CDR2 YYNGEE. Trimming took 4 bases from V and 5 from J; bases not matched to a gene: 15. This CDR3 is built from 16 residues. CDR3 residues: CASSPASVAGADEQYF. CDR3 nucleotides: TGTGCCAGCAGCCCCGCCTCTGTGGCGGGAGCTGACGAGCAGTACTTC.

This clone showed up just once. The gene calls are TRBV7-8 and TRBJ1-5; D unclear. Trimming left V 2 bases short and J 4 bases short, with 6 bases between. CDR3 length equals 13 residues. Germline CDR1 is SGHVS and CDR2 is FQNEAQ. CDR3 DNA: TGTGCCAGCAGCTTATTAGTGAATCAGCCCCAGCATTTT. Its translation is CASSLLVNQPQHF.

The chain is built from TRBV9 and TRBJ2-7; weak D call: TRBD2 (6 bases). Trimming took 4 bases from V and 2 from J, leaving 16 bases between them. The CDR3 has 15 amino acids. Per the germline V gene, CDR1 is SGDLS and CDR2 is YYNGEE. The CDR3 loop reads CASSPGPEGTYEQYF. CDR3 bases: TGTGCCAGCAGCCCCGGGCCGGAGGGCACCTACGAGCAGTACTTC.

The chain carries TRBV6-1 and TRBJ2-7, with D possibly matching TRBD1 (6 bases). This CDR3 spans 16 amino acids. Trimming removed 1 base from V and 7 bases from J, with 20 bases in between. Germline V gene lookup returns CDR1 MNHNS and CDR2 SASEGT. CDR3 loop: CASSEGIGGPMGEQYF. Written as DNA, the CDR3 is TGTGCCAGCAGTGAAGGTATTGGGGGCCCTATGGGGGAGCAGTACTTC.

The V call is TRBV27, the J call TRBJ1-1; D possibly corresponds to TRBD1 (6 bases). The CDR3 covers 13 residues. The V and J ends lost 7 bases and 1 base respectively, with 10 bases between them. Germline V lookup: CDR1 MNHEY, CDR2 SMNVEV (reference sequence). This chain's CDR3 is CASKTDRNTEAFF. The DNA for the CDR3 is TGTGCCAGCAAAACGGACAGGAACACTGAAGCTTTCTTT.

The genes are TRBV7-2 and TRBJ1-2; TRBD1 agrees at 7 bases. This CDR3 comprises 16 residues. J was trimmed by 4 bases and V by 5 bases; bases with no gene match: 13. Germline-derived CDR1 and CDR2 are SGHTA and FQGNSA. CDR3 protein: CASSPSGQSWGYGYTF. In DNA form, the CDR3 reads TGTGCCAGCAGCCCGTCGGGACAGTCTTGGGGCTATGGCTACACCTTC.

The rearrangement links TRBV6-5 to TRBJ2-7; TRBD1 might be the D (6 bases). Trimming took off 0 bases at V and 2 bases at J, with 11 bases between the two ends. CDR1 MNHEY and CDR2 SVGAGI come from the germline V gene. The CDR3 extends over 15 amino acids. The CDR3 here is CASSYSYREPYEQYF. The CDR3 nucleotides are TGTGCCAGCAGTTACTCGTACAGGGAACCCTACGAGCAGTACTTC.

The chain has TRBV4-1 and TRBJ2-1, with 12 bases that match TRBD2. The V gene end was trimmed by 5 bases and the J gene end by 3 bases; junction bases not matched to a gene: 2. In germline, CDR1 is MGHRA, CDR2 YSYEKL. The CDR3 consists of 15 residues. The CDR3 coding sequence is TGCGCCAGCAGCAGGACTAGCGGGAACTACAATGAGCAGTTCTTC. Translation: CASSRTSGNYNEQFF.

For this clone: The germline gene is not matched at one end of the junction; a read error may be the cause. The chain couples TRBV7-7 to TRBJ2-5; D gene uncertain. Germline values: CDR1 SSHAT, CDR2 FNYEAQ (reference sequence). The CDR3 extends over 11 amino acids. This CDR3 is CASSPSETQYF. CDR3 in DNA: TGTGCTAGCAGCCCCTCTGAGACCCAGTACTTC.

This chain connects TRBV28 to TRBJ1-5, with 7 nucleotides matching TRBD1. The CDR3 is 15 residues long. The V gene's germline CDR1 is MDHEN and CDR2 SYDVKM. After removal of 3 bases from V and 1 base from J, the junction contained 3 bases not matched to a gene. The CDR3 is CASSFDRVSNQPQHF. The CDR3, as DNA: TGTGCCAGCAGTTTCGACAGGGTAAGCAATCAGCCCCAGCATTTT.

The CDR3 spells CASRIQGAANEKLFF. The CDR3 DNA reads TGTGCCAGTAGGATACAGGGGGCTGCTAATGAAAAACTGTTTTTT. This sequence joins TRBV19 and TRBJ1-4; 9 bases agree with TRBD1. CDR1 and CDR2 from the germline V gene are LNHDA and SQIVND (reference sequence). The CDR3 spans 15 residues. Unmatched junction bases numbered 5, after V lost 6 bases and J lost 3 bases.